This TCR beta chain was recovered during a study of OX40 agonist ivuxolimab in advanced cancers. In the study overall: As their treatment, patients were administered ivuxolimab, an agonistic anti-OX40 (CD134) antibody.

Clones were sequenced by immunoSEQ multiplex PCR, and TCRdb holds only the in-frame ones, with some missing. The repertoire has 30,000 to 35,000 clones, 84% of them found once; the top ten carry around 1.9%. Germline V lookup: CDR1 MNHEY, CDR2 SMNVEV (reference sequence). V trimming: 5 bases; J trimming: 4 bases; junction bases outside the gene matches: 7. This CDR3 contains 14 residues. The sequencing here drew on CD4+ or CD8+ T cells sorted from blood, taken in a trial of the OX40 agonist ivuxolimab. This clonotype was obtained from an adult with an advanced solid tumor such as melanoma, head and neck, liver or kidney cancer. The chain is built from TRBV27 and TRBJ2-5, with 7 bases that match TRBD1. DNA of the CDR3: TGTGCCAGCAGTAGGCGAGACAGGGTAGAGACCCAGTACTTC. This translates into CASSRRDRVETQYF.